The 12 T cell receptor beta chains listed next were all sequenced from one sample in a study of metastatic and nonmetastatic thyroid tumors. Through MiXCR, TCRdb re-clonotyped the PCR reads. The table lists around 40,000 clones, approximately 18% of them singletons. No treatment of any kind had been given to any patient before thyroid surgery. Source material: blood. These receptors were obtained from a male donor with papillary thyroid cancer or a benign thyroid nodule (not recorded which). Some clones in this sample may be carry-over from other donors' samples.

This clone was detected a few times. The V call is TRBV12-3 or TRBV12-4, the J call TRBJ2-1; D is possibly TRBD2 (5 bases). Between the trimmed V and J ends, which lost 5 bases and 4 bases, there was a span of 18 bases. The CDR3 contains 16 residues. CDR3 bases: TGTGCCAGCAGTCCGAGACGGAGGATTTCTTACAATGAGCAGTTCTTC. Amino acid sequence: CASSPRRRISYNEQFF.

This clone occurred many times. The CDR3 sequence: CASSTATYEQYF. DNA for the CDR3: TGTGCCAGCAGTACGGCTACCTACGAGCAGTACTTC. This chain uses TRBV12-3 or TRBV12-4 with TRBJ2-7; D is unclear. V lost 5 bases and J 2 bases, leaving 7 bases between the germline ends. The CDR3 runs 12 residues.

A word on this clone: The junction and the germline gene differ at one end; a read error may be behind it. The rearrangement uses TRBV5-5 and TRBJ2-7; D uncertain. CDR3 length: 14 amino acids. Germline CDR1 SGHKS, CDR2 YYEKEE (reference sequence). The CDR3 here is CASSLVPMTYEHYF. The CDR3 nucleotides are TGTGCCAGCAGCTTGGTACCGATGACCTACGAGCATTACTTC.

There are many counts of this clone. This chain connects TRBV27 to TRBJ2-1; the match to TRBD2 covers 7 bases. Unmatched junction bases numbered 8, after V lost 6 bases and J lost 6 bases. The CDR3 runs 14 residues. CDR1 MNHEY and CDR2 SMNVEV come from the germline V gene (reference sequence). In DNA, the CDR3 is TGTGCCAGCAGGCCCCCCGGGGGGTTCAATGAGCAGTTCTTC. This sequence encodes CASRPPGGFNEQFF.

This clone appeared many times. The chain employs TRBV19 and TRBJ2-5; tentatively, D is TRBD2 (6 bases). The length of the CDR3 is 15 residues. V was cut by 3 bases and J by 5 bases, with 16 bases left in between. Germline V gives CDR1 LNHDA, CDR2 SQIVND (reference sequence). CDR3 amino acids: CASSISGVFGETQYF. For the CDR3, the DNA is TGTGCCAGTAGTATTTCGGGGGTCTTTGGGGAGACCCAGTACTTC. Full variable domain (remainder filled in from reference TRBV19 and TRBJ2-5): DGGITQSPKYLFRKEGQNVTLSCEQNLNHDAMYWYRQDPGQGLRLIYYSQIVNDFQKGDIAEGYSVSREKKESFPLTVTSAQKNPTAFYLCASSISGVFGETQYFGPGTRLLVL.

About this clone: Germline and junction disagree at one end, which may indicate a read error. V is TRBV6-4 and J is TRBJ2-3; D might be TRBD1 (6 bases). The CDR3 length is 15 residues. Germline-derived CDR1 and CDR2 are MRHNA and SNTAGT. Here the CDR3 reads CASSAGTSITDTQYF. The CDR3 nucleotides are TGTGCCAGCAGTGCCGGGACATCTATCACAGATACTCAGTATTTT.

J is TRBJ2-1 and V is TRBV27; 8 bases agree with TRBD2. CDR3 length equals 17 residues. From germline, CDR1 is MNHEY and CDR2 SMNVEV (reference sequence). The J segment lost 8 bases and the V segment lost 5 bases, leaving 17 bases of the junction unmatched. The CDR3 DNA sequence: TGTGCCAGCAGTCCGGCCGCCGTTCTCGGGGGGGCCTATGAGCAGTTCTTC. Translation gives CASSPAAVLGGAYEQFF.

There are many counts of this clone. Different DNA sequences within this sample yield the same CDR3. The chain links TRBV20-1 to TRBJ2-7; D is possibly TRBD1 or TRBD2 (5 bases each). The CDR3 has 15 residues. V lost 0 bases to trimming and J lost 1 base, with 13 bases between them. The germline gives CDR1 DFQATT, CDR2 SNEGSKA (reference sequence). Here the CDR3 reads CSARDVRGSSYEQYF. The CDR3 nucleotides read TGCAGTGCTAGAGATGTCCGGGGCAGTTCCTACGAGCAGTACTTC.

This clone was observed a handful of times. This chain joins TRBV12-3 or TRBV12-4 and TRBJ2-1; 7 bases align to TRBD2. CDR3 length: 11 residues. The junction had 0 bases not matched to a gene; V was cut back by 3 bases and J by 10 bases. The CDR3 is CASSFGREQFF. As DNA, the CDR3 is TGTGCCAGCAGTTTCGGGAGGGAGCAGTTCTTC.

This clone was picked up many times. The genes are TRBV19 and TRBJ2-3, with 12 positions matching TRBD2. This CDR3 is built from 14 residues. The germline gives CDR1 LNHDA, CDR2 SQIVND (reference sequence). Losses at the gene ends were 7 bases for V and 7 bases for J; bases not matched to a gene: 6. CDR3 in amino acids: CASTPGLAGNTQYF. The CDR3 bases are TGTGCCAGTACCCCCGGACTAGCGGGGAATACGCAGTATTTT. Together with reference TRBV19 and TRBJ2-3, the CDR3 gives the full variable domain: DGGITQSPKYLFRKEGQNVTLSCEQNLNHDAMYWYRQDPGQGLRLIYYSQIVNDFQKGDIAEGYSVSREKKESFPLTVTSAQKNPTAFYLCASTPGLAGNTQYFGPGTRLTVL.

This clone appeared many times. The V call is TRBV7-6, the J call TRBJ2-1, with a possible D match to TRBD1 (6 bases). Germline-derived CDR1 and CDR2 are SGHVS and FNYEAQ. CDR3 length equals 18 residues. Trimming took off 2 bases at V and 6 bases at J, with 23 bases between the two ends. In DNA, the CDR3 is TGTGCCAGCAGCTTAAACTACCCCTCGGCCGTACAGGGCAATGAGCAGTTCTTC. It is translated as CASSLNYPSAVQGNEQFF.

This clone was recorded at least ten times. As DNA, the CDR3 is TGTGCCAGTAGTATGGGACAGGGAGGTTTCCACGAGCAGTACTTC. Amino acids: CASSMGQGGFHEQYF. The chain carries TRBV19 and TRBJ2-7; the match to TRBD1 covers 9 bases. V was pared by 3 bases and J by 5 bases, with 8 bases of the junction left unmatched. Germline V gene lookup returns CDR1 LNHDA and CDR2 SQIVND (reference sequence). This CDR3 has 15 residues.